The 11 T cell receptor beta chains below come from one sample, sequenced in a study of neurological immune-mediated disorders. Each CDR3 protein is one row after TCRdb ran MiXCR on the 5' RACE reads. This sample has about 30,000 distinct CDR3 sequences; approximately 6% occur once, and the top ten carry about 2.1%. The sequenced material came from CD4+ T cells from blood. Every receptor here comes from a woman aged 50 to 60 in good health.

There are many counts of this clonotype. At one boundary the junction diverges from the germline segment, which might be a read error. V is TRBV7-2 and J is TRBJ1-1, with a weak D call TRBD1 (5 bases). Germline-derived CDR1 and CDR2 are SGHTA and FQGNSA. This CDR3 is built from 12 residues. The CDR3: CASSFTDTEVFF. The CDR3, as DNA: TGTGCCAGCAGCTTCACGGACACTGAAGTTTTCTTT.

This clonotype was detected ten times or more. This rearrangement joins TRBV7-2 to TRBJ2-2; no clear D. The V gene's germline CDR1 is SGHTA and CDR2 FQGNSA. CDR3 length equals 15 residues. V lost 1 base and J lost 5, with 11 bases in between. CDR3 coding DNA: TGTGCCAGCAGCTTAGTCGCTCTGGCTACCGGGGAGCTGTTTTTT. Amino acids: CASSLVALATGELFF. The entire variable domain, with the rest obtained from reference TRBV7-2 and TRBJ2-2, is as follows: GAGVSQSPSNKVTEKGKDVELRCDPISGHTALYWYRQSLGQGLEFLIYFQGNSAPDKSGLPSDRFSAERTGGSVSTLTIQRTQQEDSAVYLCASSLVALATGELFFGEGSRLTVL.

This clonotype was recorded many times. This chain joins TRBV5-1 and TRBJ2-1; 8 positions match TRBD1. V lost 4 bases and J lost 7; bases outside the gene matches: 7. The CDR3 totals 14 residues. Germline CDR1 reads SGHRS; CDR2 reads YFSETQ. The CDR3 spells CASSQGTGRNEQFF. In nucleotides, the CDR3 is TGCGCCAGCAGCCAAGGGACAGGTAGAAATGAGCAGTTCTTC. The variable domain in full, completed from reference TRBV5-1 and TRBJ2-1, reads KAGVTQTPRYLIKTRGQQVTLSCSPISGHRSVSWYQQTPGQGLQFLFEYFSETQRNKGNFPGRFSGRQFSNSRSEMNVSTLELGDSALYLCASSQGTGRNEQFFGPGTRLTVL.

This clonotype was counted many times. The chain joins TRBV28 to TRBJ2-7, with no clear D. The CDR3 loop spans 11 amino acids. CDR1 is MDHEN, CDR2 SYDVKM, per germline. Trimming cost V 8 bases and J 4 bases, with 9 bases left between them. The CDR3 DNA follows: TGTGCCAGCCGGACCGTTTACGAGCAGTACTTC. Translation: CASRTVYEQYF.

This clonotype was seen many times. The V and J genes are TRBV2 and TRBJ1-2; possibly TRBD1 for D (6 bases). Trimming removed 6 bases from V and 8 bases from J, with 22 bases in between. The CDR3 loop spans 15 amino acids. Germline values: CDR1 SNHLY, CDR2 FYNNEI. The chain's CDR3 is CASRASQGRSEGYTF. The CDR3 nucleotides read TGTGCCAGCAGGGCATCACAGGGACGTAGTGAGGGCTACACCTTC.

In this sample, this clonotype turned up many times. This sequence joins TRBV5-1 and TRBJ2-1, with 11 nucleotides matching TRBD2. The germline V gene has CDR1 SGHRS and CDR2 YFSETQ. The trim removed 0 bases at V and 4 bases at J, leaving 3 bases unmatched. The CDR3 covers 16 residues. The CDR3 bases are TGCGCCAGCAGCTTGGGATCTAGCGGGGGGTACAATGAGCAGTTCTTC. Translated: CASSLGSSGGYNEQFF.

This clonotype appeared many times. This chain uses TRBV5-5 with TRBJ2-7, with D hard to call. Germline V gives CDR1 SGHKS, CDR2 YYEKEE (reference sequence). The V end lost 3 bases, the J end lost 3 bases, and 13 bases lay between the germline ends. The CDR3 contains 14 residues. The CDR3 DNA sequence: TGTGCCAGCAGCTCGCCTCTAATTAGCTACGAGCAGTACTTC. Amino acids: CASSSPLISYEQYF.

This clonotype was seen at least ten times. The chain carries TRBV2 and TRBJ1-5; TRBD1 might be the D (6 bases). Germline lookup yields CDR1 SNHLY and CDR2 FYNNEI. The CDR3 has 14 residues. Trimming left V 4 bases short and J 9 bases short, with 16 bases between. The DNA for the CDR3 is TGTGCCAGCAGTGCATACGGGGGCTTGGGGCCCCAGCATTTT. This gives the protein CASSAYGGLGPQHF.

This clonotype was observed at least ten times. This sequence joins TRBV12-3 or TRBV12-4 and TRBJ1-2; 9 bases agree with TRBD1. The CDR3 runs 15 residues. Trimming removed 6 bases from V and 0 bases from J; junction bases left unmatched: 5. The CDR3: CASRGQGESNYGYTF. CDR3 nucleotide sequence: TGTGCCAGCAGGGGACAGGGAGAGTCTAACTATGGCTACACCTTC.

In this sample, this clonotype turned up many times. This CDR3 is CASSPPETREQFF. In DNA, the CDR3 is TGTGCCAGCTCACCCCCGGAGACACGAGAGCAGTTCTTC. V gene TRBV18 combines with J gene TRBJ2-1; D remains ambiguous. Germline loops: CDR1 KGHSH, CDR2 LQKENI. CDR3 length: 13 amino acids. V was shortened by 3 bases and J by 10 bases, with 13 bases between the two germline ends.

About this clonotype itself: This likely comes from a read error, as the CDR3 has no conserved phenylalanine or tryptophan at its end. The chain recombines TRBV20-1 with TRBJ2-1; D uncertain. Germline V lookup: CDR1 DFQATT, CDR2 SNEGSKA (reference sequence). Trimming shortened V by 0 bases and J by 3 bases, and 9 bases separated the two germline ends. CDR3 length equals 14 residues. This CDR3 reads CSARDRVYYNEQFS. CDR3 in DNA: TGCAGTGCTAGAGATCGGGTTTACTACAATGAGCAGTTCTCC.